This T cell receptor (beta chain) originates from a study of spatial heterogeneity in lung cancer (dated by TCRdb to about 2019). Notes on the research overall: More beta-chain than alpha-chain transcripts were consistently detected, likely reflecting higher beta-chain transcript abundance. In the raw uncorrected reads, each unique combination of TCR and UMI appeared on average more than ten times. In non-small cell lung cancer, the study made a quantitative comparison of TCR alpha and beta repertoires among multiple tumor regions, matched nontumor lung and blood. Nonsynonymous mutation counts, determined by whole-exome sequencing of tumor tissue, were related to features of the TCR repertoire. Both alpha and beta chains were TCR-sequenced in samples taken at surgery, namely 220 tumor regions, roughly 64 matched nontumor lung samples and 56 PBMC samples. Points the paper makes about the study in general: Ubiquitous expanded tumor TCRs were detected in blood more often at tumor resection than at routine follow-up. Confirming at a functional level the hypothesis that regional TCRs recognize regional mutations was considered to require additional single-cell paired TCR alpha and beta sequencing.

Receptor amplification or capture employed 5' RACE. TCRdb lists the instrument as NextSeq 500. The TCR library protocol attached a unique molecular identifier to each TCR cDNA molecule to allow correction of PCR and sequencing errors. The study's own analysis went as follows. TCR identification, UMI-based error correction and CDR3 extraction were all carried out with Decombinator tools. Expanded TCRs were defined as those above a frequency of 2 per 1,000, corresponding to the top 1% of the tumor frequency distribution. Rényi diversity was computed with the R vegan package after subsampling each repertoire 100 times to 5,000 TCRs. To build CDR3 similarity networks, amino acid triplet string-kernel similarity was used, and CDR3s were connected when their pairwise similarity was above 0.82. Using fastp trimming at Q25 and MiXCR clonotype assembly, TCRdb reanalyzed the public sequencing data and kept in-frame beta chains. Rows merge per CDR3 protein into single entries with the most common DNA and genes. The V and J calls follow TCRdb's processing rather than the paper's. The sample includes tens of thousands of distinct CDR3 sequences, with roughly 12% observed a single time. Jointly, the top ten make up over 40% of the sample.

The sample's time point label, decoded: sample taken at primary tumor resection. For TCR sequencing, whole RNA was extracted from tumor and nontumor lung tissue, or from cryopreserved PBMC samples, and no cell sorting was done. The donors were fewer than 90 patients from the lung TRACERx cohort who had early-stage, untreated non-small cell lung cancer. Patients were selected for TCR sequencing only if sufficient RNA was available from at least two tumor regions. This clonotype has a handful of counts. Its specific antigen is unknown. No much larger clone exists at a distance of one base, and base qualities are not known. CDR1 and CDR2 (SEHNR, FQNEAQ) derive from the germline V gene (reference sequence). V gives up 4 bases and J gives up 3 bases, and the segment between their germline ends measures 16 bases. From its cysteine to its phenylalanine, the CDR3 spans 15 amino acids. CDR3 DNA is the only sequence kept; it has 45 bases, read in frame from the first base.

In this chain, TRBV7-9 is recombined with TRBJ2-7, with the D assignment possibly TRBD1 or TRBD2, given 6 matching bases for each. This clonotype was sampled from a male donor with early-stage non-small cell lung cancer. The sequenced sample was PBMCs, obtained at surgery. The CDR3 loop reads CASSYAQGLFYEQYF. The sequenced DNA is TGTGCCAGCAGCTACGCACAGGGACTGTTCTACGAGCAGTACTTC.